This is a list of T cell receptor beta chains from one sample in a study of OX40 agonist ivuxolimab in advanced cancers. The assay was immunoSEQ multiplex PCR, and TCRdb's table has in-frame clones only and misses some. The table shows about 63,000 clones, with about 91% occurring only once. Sequencing used CD4+ or CD8+ T cells sorted from blood, obtained in a trial of the OX40 agonist ivuxolimab. The origin of the receptors is an adult with an advanced solid tumor such as melanoma, head and neck, liver or kidney cancer. CDR3s include the opening cysteine and the closing phenylalanine or tryptophan. Each record gives: V gene, D gene, clone size, J gene, CDR3 protein, CDR3 DNA. D genes are given only for firm matches. Only part of the rows carry a size: once, few, many, or a class if the clone is expanded.

V: TRBV27
D: TRBD1
size: .
J: TRBJ2-7
CDR3: CASSLWTGAIDEQYF
DNA: TGTGCCAGCAGTCTATGGACAGGGGCTATCGACGAGCAGTACTTC

V: TRBV7-9
D: .
size: few
J: TRBJ2-2
CDR3: CASSLEAAGELFF
DNA: TGTGCCAGCAGCTTAGAGGCAGCCGGGGAGCTGTTTTTT

V: TRBV4-3
D: .
size: .
J: TRBJ1-2
CDR3: CASSQDEGGHGYTF
DNA: TGCGCCAGCAGCCAAGATGAAGGCGGACATGGCTACACCTTC

V: TRBV4-2
D: .
size: .
J: TRBJ2-3
CDR3: CASSPRAYNLDTQYF
DNA: TGTGCCAGCAGCCCCAGGGCCTACAATCTCGATACGCAGTATTTT

V: TRBV4-1
D: .
size: .
J: TRBJ2-2
CDR3: CASSPRQTGELFF
DNA: TGCGCCAGCAGCCCTCGACAGACCGGGGAGCTGTTTTTT

V: TRBV28
D: .
size: .
J: TRBJ1-1
CDR3: CASSFANTEAFF
DNA: TGTGCCAGCAGTTTCGCGAACACTGAAGCTTTCTTT

V: TRBV28
D: TRBD1
size: .
J: TRBJ1-2
CDR3: CASNQQGEYYGYTF
DNA: TGTGCCAGCAACCAACAGGGGGAGTACTATGGCTACACCTTC

V: TRBV6-6
D: .
size: .
J: TRBJ1-5
CDR3: CASMRHQPQHF
DNA: TGTGCCAGCATGAGGCATCAGCCCCAGCATTTT

V: TRBV7-9
D: .
size: .
J: TRBJ1-1
CDR3: CASSYGWAEAFF
DNA: TGTGCCAGCAGTTATGGGTGGGCTGAAGCTTTCTTT

V: TRBV4-2
D: TRBD2
size: .
J: TRBJ2-5
CDR3: CASSEAALAGGETQYF
DNA: TGTGCCAGCAGCGAAGCTGCTCTAGCGGGGGGGGAGACCCAGTACTTC

V: TRBV6-5
D: TRBD2
size: .
J: TRBJ2-7
CDR3: CASSYAQAGGYEQYF
DNA: TGTGCCAGCAGTTACGCTCAAGCGGGAGGGTACGAGCAGTACTTC

V: TRBV19
D: .
size: .
J: TRBJ2-3
CDR3: CASTPWAGTADTQYF
DNA: TGTGCCAGTACCCCATGGGCGGGAACTGCAGATACGCAGTATTTT

V: TRBV30
D: TRBD1
size: .
J: TRBJ1-5
CDR3: CAWSVGQGGNQPQHF
DNA: TGTGCCTGGAGTGTAGGTCAGGGGGGTAACCAGCCCCAGCATTTT

V: TRBV7-9
D: .
size: .
J: TRBJ2-1
CDR3: CASSLGPGVYNEQFF
DNA: TGTGCCAGCAGCTTAGGGCCAGGGGTTTACAATGAGCAGTTCTTC

V: TRBV5-8
D: .
size: .
J: TRBJ2-1
CDR3: CASSLVHHNEQFF
DNA: TGTGCCAGCAGCTTGGTTCATCACAATGAGCAGTTCTTC

V: TRBV5-4
D: .
size: .
J: TRBJ1-4
CDR3: CASSPRGNLTGKLFF
DNA: TGTGCCAGCAGCCCACGGGGAAACCTCACGGGAAAACTGTTTTTT

V: TRBV28
D: .
size: .
J: TRBJ2-7
CDR3: CASSPRTGYEQYF
DNA: TGTGCCAGCAGTCCCCGGACGGGCTACGAGCAGTACTTC

V: TRBV27
D: .
size: once
J: TRBJ1-2
CDR3: CASSSKGGGYTF
DNA: TGTGCCAGCAGTTCGAAGGGGGGCGGCTACACCTTC

V: TRBV7-9
D: .
size: .
J: TRBJ1-4
CDR3: CASRRGTTNEKLFF
DNA: TGTGCCAGCAGACGCGGCACAACTAATGAAAAACTGTTTTTT

V: TRBV27
D: .
size: .
J: TRBJ2-1
CDR3: CASSLPPISKQFF
DNA: TGTGCCAGCAGTTTACCCCCCATCAGTAAGCAGTTCTTC

V: TRBV7-2
D: .
size: .
J: TRBJ1-1
CDR3: CASSARLYAVNTEAFF
DNA: TGTGCCAGCAGCGCCAGGTTATACGCCGTGAACACTGAAGCTTTCTTT

V: TRBV27
D: TRBD2
size: .
J: TRBJ2-7
CDR3: CASSPRTSGTYEQYF
DNA: TGTGCCAGCAGTCCCCGGACTAGCGGAACCTACGAGCAGTACTTC